Described below is a single TCR beta chain sequence and its context. What it binds is not known. The sample is drawn from a study of cytomegalovirus exposure and HLA in healthy donors. Use of 60 Vbeta and 13 Jbeta primers characterized the PCR. Assay used: immunoSEQ multiplex PCR; TCRdb lists only in-frame clones, some missing. The profile shows roughly 100,000 clones, over 70% of them singletons. Notes on the study in general: Further analysis was carried out later, and it showed several of the most significant clusters appearing linked to common viral pathogens.

The origin of this receptor is a man aged 30-40 years in good health and CMV-seronegative. The sequencing sample was made of PBMCs.

DNA for the CDR3: TGTGCCAGCGGGGGCGGGGGGGTCGAGCAGTACTTC. Amino acid sequence: CASGGGGVEQYF. The chain is built from TRBV25-1 and TRBJ2-7; 9 bases map to TRBD2. V was clipped by 8 bases and J by 6 bases; unmatched bases: 5. Germline CDR1 and CDR2: MGHDK and SYGVNS. The CDR3 contains 12 residues.